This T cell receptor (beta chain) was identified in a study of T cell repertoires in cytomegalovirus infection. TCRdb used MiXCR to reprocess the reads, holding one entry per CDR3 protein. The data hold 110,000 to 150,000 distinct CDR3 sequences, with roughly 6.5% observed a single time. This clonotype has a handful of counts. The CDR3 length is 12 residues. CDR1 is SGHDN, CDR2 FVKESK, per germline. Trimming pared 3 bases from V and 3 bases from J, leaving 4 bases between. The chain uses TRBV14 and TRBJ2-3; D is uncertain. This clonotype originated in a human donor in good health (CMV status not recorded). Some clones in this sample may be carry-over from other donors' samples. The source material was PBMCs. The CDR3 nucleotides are TGTGCCAGCAGCCATCTAACAGATACGCAGTATTTT. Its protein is CASSHLTDTQYF.